A single sample is the source of the 24 T cell receptor beta chains below, sequenced in a study of cytomegalovirus exposure and HLA in healthy donors. Vbeta (60) and Jbeta (13) primers were used in the PCR. The method was immunoSEQ multiplex PCR; TCRdb's version includes in-frame clones alone and lacks a portion of them. Of around 100,000 clones listed, around 60% were seen once; the top ten hold more than 3%. Sequenced: PBMCs. The receptors shown here come from a woman aged 45-65 years in good health and CMV-seronegative.

This chain links TRBV18 with TRBJ2-7; maybe TRBD1 (6 bases). The V end lost 1 base, the J end lost 7 bases, and 23 bases lay between the germline ends. The CDR3 covers 17 residues. Per the germline V gene, CDR1 is KGHSH and CDR2 is LQKENI. The CDR3 region is CASSPRARGHRDPEQYF. DNA for the CDR3: TGTGCCAGCTCACCACGCGCCCGAGGGCACAGGGATCCGGAGCAGTACTTC.

The chain has TRBV5-1 and TRBJ1-1; 7 positions match TRBD1. With 4 bases clipped from V and 4 bases from J, the junction kept 4 bases outside the gene matches. CDR3 length equals 13 residues. Germline assignment: CDR1 SGHRS and CDR2 YFSETQ. CDR3 DNA sequence: TGCGCCAGCAGCGTTGACAGGGCCACTGAAGCTTTCTTT. It specifies CASSVDRATEAFF.

J is TRBJ1-1 and V is TRBV5-1, with 9 bases fitting TRBD1. Germline V CDR1 and CDR2: SGHRS, YFSETQ. The length of the CDR3 is 17 residues. The trim removed 0 bases at V and 5 bases at J, leaving 11 bases unmatched. The CDR3 region is CASSLGDPGQGRTEAFF. The CDR3 bases are TGCGCCAGCAGCTTGGGCGACCCGGGACAGGGTCGTACTGAAGCTTTCTTT.

This chain uses TRBV7-9 with TRBJ2-2; D unclear. V was shortened by 2 bases and J by 1 base, with 14 bases between the two germline ends. The V gene's germline CDR1 is SEHNR and CDR2 FQNEAQ (reference sequence). The length of the CDR3 is 17 residues. In nucleotides, the CDR3 is TGTGCCAGCAGCTTAAAGAGAGGCGGAGAGAACACCGGGGAGCTGTTTTTT. It yields the protein CASSLKRGGENTGELFF.

A remark on this clone: Sequence at one end of the junction differs from germline and may be a read error. The chain is built from TRBV5-6 and TRBJ2-6; possibly TRBD2 for D (5 bases). CDR3 length equals 16 residues. Germline-derived CDR1 and CDR2 are SGHDT and YYEEEE. CDR3 coding DNA: TGTGCCGGCAGCTTGGGGTTGGGAGCTGGGGCCAACGTCCTGACTTTC. As protein: CAGSLGLGAGANVLTF.

The rearrangement joins TRBV10-3 to TRBJ2-1, with 13 bases that match TRBD2. Germline CDR1 and CDR2: ENHRY and SYGVKD. The CDR3 runs to 17 residues. Trimming took 7 bases from V and 6 from J; bases not matched to a gene: 12. CDR3 amino acids: CAIKNVGTSGRANEQFF. CDR3 sequence (DNA): TGTGCCATCAAGAATGTGGGAACTAGCGGGAGGGCCAATGAGCAGTTCTTC.

The chain combines TRBV5-5 with TRBJ2-1; 7 nucleotides match TRBD1. After removal of 4 bases from V and 3 bases from J, the junction contained 7 bases not matched to a gene. This CDR3 spans 15 amino acids. Germline V gives CDR1 SGHKS, CDR2 YYEKEE (reference sequence). The CDR3 loop is CASSDRDSSYNEQFF. Written as DNA, the CDR3 is TGTGCCAGCAGCGACCGGGACAGCAGCTACAATGAGCAGTTCTTC.

The chain recombines TRBV19 with TRBJ2-7, with D unclear. Trimming shortened V by 4 bases and J by 3 bases, and 7 bases separated the two germline ends. The CDR3 has 12 amino acids. Germline assignment: CDR1 LNHDA and CDR2 SQIVND (reference sequence). DNA of the CDR3: TGTGCCAGTAGTACAGGATACTACGAGCAGTACTTC. This codes for CASSTGYYEQYF.

The chain has TRBV5-6 and TRBJ1-1; no clear D gene. This CDR3 has 14 residues. CDR1 SGHDT and CDR2 YYEEEE come from the germline V gene. V lost 3 bases and J 8 bases, leaving 17 bases between the germline ends. CDR3 nucleotide sequence: TGTGCCAGCAGCTCGCGACAAGCACCAGTAGAAGCTTTCTTT. Protein: CASSSRQAPVEAFF.

This sequence joins TRBV27 and TRBJ2-7; D might be TRBD2 (5 bases). V was pared by 3 bases and J by 0 bases, with 9 bases between. The germline CDR1 and CDR2 sequences are MNHEY and SMNVEV (reference sequence). The length of the CDR3 is 14 residues. The CDR3 loop reads CASSFVAGSYEQYF. Here the CDR3 DNA reads TGTGCCAGCAGTTTTGTGGCGGGCTCCTACGAGCAGTACTTC.

V usage is TRBV19 and J usage is TRBJ1-5; weak D call: TRBD1 (5 bases). Germline V lookup: CDR1 LNHDA, CDR2 SQIVND (reference sequence). Between the trimmed V and J ends, which lost 2 bases and 6 bases, there was a span of 11 bases. The CDR3 sequence is 14 residues long. The CDR3 DNA sequence: TGTGCCAGTAGTATATTGGGGCGGGGTCAGCCCCAGCATTTT. Translated: CASSILGRGQPQHF.

This clone is medium-sized in the sample. This sequence joins TRBV13 and TRBJ2-5, with 12 bases fitting TRBD2. Germline values: CDR1 PRHDT, CDR2 FYEKMQ (reference sequence). Unmatched junction bases numbered 16, after V lost 5 bases and J lost 3 bases. The CDR3 length is 19 residues. CDR3 coding DNA: TGTGCCAGCAGCCCCTGGACAGGGAGACTAGCGGGAGTTAAAGAGACCCAGTACTTC. Its protein is CASSPWTGRLAGVKETQYF.

The DNA for the CDR3 is TGTGCCAGCGGGGAGTTCCTCATTTACAATGAGCAGTTCTTC. Translated: CASGEFLIYNEQFF. The chain couples TRBV27 to TRBJ2-1, with a tentative D call TRBD2 (5 bases). This CDR3 contains 14 residues. Per the germline V gene, CDR1 is MNHEY and CDR2 is SMNVEV (reference sequence). Trimming shortened V by 8 bases and J by 4 bases, and 15 bases separated the two germline ends.

The J gene is TRBJ2-7, the V gene TRBV7-2; 8 bases match TRBD1. In germline, CDR1 is SGHTA, CDR2 FQGNSA. V was clipped by 0 bases and J by 4 bases; unmatched bases: 11. This CDR3 spans 17 amino acids. CDR3 coding DNA: TGTGCCAGCAGCTTAGCCGGGACAGGTCTCGCCCCATACGAGCAGTACTTC. This sequence encodes CASSLAGTGLAPYEQYF.

This chain links TRBV15 with TRBJ2-7, with TRBD1 matching over 8 bases. CDR1 LNHNV and CDR2 YYDKDF come from the germline V gene (reference sequence). V lost 3 bases, J lost 0 bases, and 7 bases stayed unmatched. This CDR3 has 16 residues. The CDR3 region is CATSSYGTGNSYEQYF. CDR3 sequence (DNA): TGTGCCACCAGCAGTTACGGGACAGGCAACTCCTACGAGCAGTACTTC.

The V gene is TRBV20-1, the J gene TRBJ2-2, with D unclear. Trimming stripped 3 bases from V and 6 bases from J, with 5 bases between. Per germline, CDR1 DFQATT and CDR2 SNEGSKA (reference sequence). The CDR3 is 11 residues long. The CDR3 loop is CSARGSGELFF. The CDR3 DNA sequence: TGCAGTGCTAGGGGCTCCGGGGAGCTGTTTTTT.

The chain joins TRBV6-6 to TRBJ2-1; 11 positions agree with TRBD2. Germline lookup yields CDR1 MNHNY and CDR2 SVGAGI (reference sequence). CDR3 length: 15 amino acids. The V segment lost 5 bases and the J segment 15 bases; nucleotides outside the gene matches: 15. This chain's CDR3 is CASSGSLKLAGGPFF. Written as DNA, the CDR3 is TGTGCCAGCAGTGGATCTTTAAAATTAGCGGGAGGGCCGTTCTTC.

The genes are TRBV5-4 and TRBJ2-1, with a possible D match to TRBD2 (6 bases). The germline gives CDR1 SGHNT, CDR2 YYREEE (reference sequence). V was shortened by 4 bases and J by 8 bases, with 16 bases between the two germline ends. This CDR3 is built from 14 residues. The CDR3 coding sequence is TGTGCCAGCAGCGAAGCTCCCGGGACTCATGAGCAGTTCTTC. Translated, it gives CASSEAPGTHEQFF.

CDR3 residues: CASSHEIAGAGELFF. CDR3 DNA: TGCGCCAGCAGCCACGAGATAGCGGGGGCCGGGGAGCTGTTTTTT. The chain is built from TRBV10-2 and TRBJ2-2; TRBD2 matches at 9 bases. CDR1 is WSHSY, CDR2 SAAADI, per germline. Losses at the gene ends were 6 bases for V and 6 bases for J; bases not matched to a gene: 8. The CDR3 extends over 15 amino acids.

This clone occurred once. The chain recombines TRBV27 with TRBJ2-2; D is possibly TRBD2 (5 bases). Trimming took off 4 bases at V and 4 bases at J, with 16 bases between the two ends. The CDR3 covers 16 residues. Germline V gene lookup returns CDR1 MNHEY and CDR2 SMNVEV (reference sequence). Here the CDR3 reads CASSSPLGRRTGELFF. DNA for the CDR3: TGTGCCAGCAGTTCCCCACTAGGTCGCCGCACCGGGGAGCTGTTTTTT.

CDR3 in amino acids: CASSLAYEQYF. The CDR3 bases are TGTGCCAGCAGCTTGGCATACGAGCAGTACTTC. J is TRBJ2-5 and V is TRBV5-6, with no clear D. The J call may not be correct, given that the DNA end is closer to TRBJ2-7. The CDR3 consists of 11 residues. Germline values: CDR1 SGHDT, CDR2 YYEEEE.

The rearrangement links TRBV29-1 to TRBJ1-1; 9 bases map to TRBD1. J gave up 0 bases and V 6 bases, and 2 bases lay outside the gene matches. The germline gives CDR1 SQVTM, CDR2 ANQGSEA. The CDR3 has 13 residues. The CDR3, as DNA: TGCAGCGTAGGGACAGGGCTGAACACTGAAGCTTTCTTT. Its translation is CSVGTGLNTEAFF. The full variable domain, its missing parts supplied by reference TRBV29-1 and TRBJ1-1, is SAVISQKPSRDICQRGTSLTIQCQVDSQVTMMFWYRQQPGQSLTLIATANQGSEATYESGFVIDKFPISRPNLTFSTLTVSNMSPEDSSIYLCSVGTGLNTEAFFGQGTRLTVV.

This chain uses TRBV28 with TRBJ2-7; 8 bases agree with TRBD2. The V gene's germline CDR1 is MDHEN and CDR2 SYDVKM. This CDR3 has 16 amino acids. With V trimmed by 5 bases and J by 1 base, 10 bases remained unmatched. CDR3 sequence reads: CASSEASGSQSYEQYF. In DNA form, the CDR3 reads TGTGCCAGCAGTGAAGCGAGCGGGAGTCAATCCTACGAGCAGTACTTC.

The CDR3 DNA follows: TGTGCCAGCAGTTTCGGGGGGACTAGCGGGAGTACAGATACGCAGTATTTT. It codes for CASSFGGTSGSTDTQYF. The chain employs TRBV28 and TRBJ2-3; the match to TRBD2 covers 14 bases. Trimming took 3 bases from V and 3 from J; bases not matched to a gene: 5. Germline V gene lookup returns CDR1 MDHEN and CDR2 SYDVKM. The CDR3 totals 17 residues.